This entry features one TCR beta chain sequence. The antigen remains undetermined. CDR1 is SGHRS, CDR2 YFSETQ, per germline. Trimming removed 2 bases from V and 7 bases from J, with 9 bases in between. The CDR3 runs 12 residues. This specimen comes from a study of CD8+CD57+ T cells in acquired aplastic anemia. Findings and caveats of the study: CD8+ Simpson's diversity did not differ significantly between patients and controls. Over 25 CD8+ CDR3 sequences occurred in both the patients and the controls.

The template for TCR beta VDJ and CDR3 sequence profiling was genomic DNA. One entry per CDR3 protein results from TCRdb running MiXCR on the reads. The table has 120,000 or so distinct CDR3 sequences, around 50% seen once; the top ten hold 2% to 3%. The source material was sorted CD4+, CD8+, or CD8+CD57+ T cells (not recorded which) from PBMCs. This sequence was found in a human donor in good health, serving as a control. The chain carries TRBV5-1 and TRBJ1-1; D not certain. The CDR3 DNA follows: TGCGCCAGCAGCTTTGGGGAGGTTGAAGCTTTCTTT. Amino acid sequence: CASSFGEVEAFF.